The 8 T cell receptor beta chains below were found in one sample sequenced in a study of shared clonotypes between healthy human individuals. Generated by immunoSEQ multiplex PCR, the TCRdb table keeps only in-frame clones and is missing some. This table has around 750,000 clones, over 65% appearing once. The material sequenced was memory CD4+ T cells sorted from blood. Subset in this sample: CD45RA-negative fraction. These receptors were collected from a woman aged 25 to 39 in good health.

In this sample, this clone turned up a few times. The chain employs TRBV7-2 and TRBJ1-1, with unresolved D. V dropped 5 bases and J dropped 6 bases, with 13 bases sitting between them. Germline V lookup: CDR1 SGHTA, CDR2 FQGNSA. The CDR3 totals 13 residues. The CDR3: CASSPFSGSEAFF. The DNA of the CDR3 is TGTGCCAGCAGCCCTTTTTCGGGCTCTGAAGCTTTCTTT.

The chain recombines TRBV29-1 with TRBJ2-7; TRBD1 agrees at 10 bases. The CDR3 has 14 residues. Germline CDR1 SQVTM, CDR2 ANQGSEA. V trimming: 7 bases; J trimming: 4 bases; junction bases outside the gene matches: 10. CDR3 amino acids: CSAAWTGGKYEQYF. CDR3 in DNA: TGCAGCGCCGCCTGGACAGGGGGAAAGTACGAGCAGTACTTC.

This rearrangement joins TRBV5-4 to TRBJ2-7; D call uncertain. Germline V CDR1 and CDR2: SGHNT, YYREEE (reference sequence). Trimming pared 2 bases from V and 5 bases from J, leaving 17 bases between. The CDR3 is 15 residues long. DNA for the CDR3: TGTGCCAGCAGCTTAGGTTTCACCGCTGGAGACGAGCAGTACTTC. It encodes CASSLGFTAGDEQYF.

CDR3 DNA: TGTGCCAGCAGCCCGAGACTCGGGAGCTCCTACGAGCAGTACTTC. Translating gives CASSPRLGSSYEQYF. The chain joins TRBV5-4 to TRBJ2-7; weak D call: TRBD2 (6 bases). Germline-derived CDR1 and CDR2 are SGHNT and YYREEE (reference sequence). The CDR3 spans 15 residues. Trimming removed 4 bases from V and 0 bases from J, with 14 bases in between.

The chain combines TRBV5-8 with TRBJ2-5, with 12 bases identical to TRBD2. Looked up from germline, CDR1 is SGHTS and CDR2 is YDEGEE. V trimming: 4 bases; J trimming: 2 bases; junction bases outside the gene matches: 6. The CDR3 contains 16 residues. Written as DNA, the CDR3 is TGTGCCAGCAGCCGCGGGACTAGCGGGTTACAAGAGACCCAGTACTTC. This translates into CASSRGTSGLQETQYF.

V is TRBV5-4 and J is TRBJ2-2; 7 bases agree with TRBD1. Germline V gene data show CDR1 as SGHNT and CDR2 as YYREEE (reference sequence). CDR3 length equals 16 residues. The junction had 11 bases not matched to a gene; V was cut back by 4 bases and J by 5 bases. CDR3: CASSRQTGVVTGELFF. The DNA for the CDR3 is TGTGCCAGCAGCCGACAAACAGGGGTGGTTACCGGGGAGCTGTTTTTT.

This clone was found once. The sample has other DNA sequences that encode this CDR3 too. The V and J genes are TRBV2 and TRBJ1-5; unclear D gene. The V gene lost 4 bases and the J gene lost 4 bases, with 5 bases spanning the gap. Germline CDR1 and CDR2: SNHLY and FYNNEI. The length of the CDR3 is 12 residues. The CDR3: CASSGENQPQHF. The DNA for the CDR3 is TGTGCCAGCAGTGGCGAGAATCAGCCCCAGCATTTT. Based on the CDR3 plus reference TRBV2 and TRBJ1-5, the full variable domain is EPEVTQTPSHQVTQMGQEVILRCVPISNHLYFYWYRQILGQKVEFLVSFYNNEISEKSEIFDDQFSVERPDGSNFTLKIRSTKLEDSAMYFCASSGENQPQHFGDGTRLSIL.

The chain recombines TRBV7-6 with TRBJ2-6; TRBD1 matches at 10 bases. Germline-derived CDR1 and CDR2 are SGHVS and FNYEAQ. This CDR3 is built from 18 residues. V shed 2 bases and J 4 bases; nucleotides not matched to a gene: 8. The DNA of the CDR3 is TGTGCCAGCAGCTTACCAAGACAGGGGGCGCCAGGGGCCAACGTCCTGACTTTC. Translating gives CASSLPRQGAPGANVLTF.